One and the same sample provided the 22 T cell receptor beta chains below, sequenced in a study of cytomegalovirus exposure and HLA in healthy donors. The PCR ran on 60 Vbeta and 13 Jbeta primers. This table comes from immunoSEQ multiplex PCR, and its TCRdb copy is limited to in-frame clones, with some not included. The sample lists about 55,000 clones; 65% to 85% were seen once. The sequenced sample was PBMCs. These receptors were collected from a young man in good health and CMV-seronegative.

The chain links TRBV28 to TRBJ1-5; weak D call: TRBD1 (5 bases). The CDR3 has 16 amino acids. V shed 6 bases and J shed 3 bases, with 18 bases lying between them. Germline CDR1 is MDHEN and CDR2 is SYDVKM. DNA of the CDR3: TGTGCCAGCAGCCAACCTCCCGGGGGATCCAATCAGCCCCAGCATTTT. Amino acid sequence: CASSQPPGGSNQPQHF. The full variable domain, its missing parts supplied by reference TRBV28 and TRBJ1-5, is DVKVTQSSRYLVKRTGEKVFLECVQDMDHENMFWYRQDPGLGLRLIYFSYDVKMKEKGDIPEGYSVSREKKERFSLILESASTNQTSMYLCASSQPPGGSNQPQHFGDGTRLSIL.

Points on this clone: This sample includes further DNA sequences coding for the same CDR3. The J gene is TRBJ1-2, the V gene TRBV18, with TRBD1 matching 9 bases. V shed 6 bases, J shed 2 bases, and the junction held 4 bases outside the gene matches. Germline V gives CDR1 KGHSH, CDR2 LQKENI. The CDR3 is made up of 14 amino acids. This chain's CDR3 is CASSPGQGNYGYTF. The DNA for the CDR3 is TGTGCCAGCTCGCCCGGACAGGGGAACTATGGCTACACCTTC.

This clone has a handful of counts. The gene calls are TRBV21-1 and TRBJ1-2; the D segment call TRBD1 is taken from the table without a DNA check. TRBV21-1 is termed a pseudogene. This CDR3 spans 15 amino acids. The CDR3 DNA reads TGTGCCAGCAGCAAAGATAGGACAGTATACTATGGCTACACCTTC. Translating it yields CASSKDRTVYYGYTF.

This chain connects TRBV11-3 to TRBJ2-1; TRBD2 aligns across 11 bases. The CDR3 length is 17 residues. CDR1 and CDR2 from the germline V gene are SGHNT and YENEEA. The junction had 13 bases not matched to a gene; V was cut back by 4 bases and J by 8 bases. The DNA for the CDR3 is TGTGCCAGCAGCTCACCGAGACTAGCGGGAAGAGACGATGAGCAGTTCTTC. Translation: CASSSPRLAGRDDEQFF.

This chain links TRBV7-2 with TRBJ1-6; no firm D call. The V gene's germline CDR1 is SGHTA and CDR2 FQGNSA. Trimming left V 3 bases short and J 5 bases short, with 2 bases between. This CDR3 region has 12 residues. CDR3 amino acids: CASSFNNSPLHF. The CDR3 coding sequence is TGTGCCAGCAGCTTTAATAATTCACCCCTCCACTTT.

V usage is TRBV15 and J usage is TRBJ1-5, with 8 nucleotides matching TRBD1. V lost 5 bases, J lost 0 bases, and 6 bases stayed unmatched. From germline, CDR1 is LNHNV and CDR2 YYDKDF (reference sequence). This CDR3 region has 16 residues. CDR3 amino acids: CATSPRTGLSNQPQHF. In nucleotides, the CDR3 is TGTGCCACCAGCCCACGGACAGGGCTTAGCAATCAGCCCCAGCATTTT.

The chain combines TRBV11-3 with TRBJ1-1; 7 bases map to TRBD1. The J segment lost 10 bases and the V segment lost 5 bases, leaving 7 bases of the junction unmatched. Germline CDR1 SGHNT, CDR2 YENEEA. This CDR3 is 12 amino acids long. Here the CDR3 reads CASSDRQGIAFF. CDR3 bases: TGTGCCAGCAGCGACAGACAGGGTATAGCTTTCTTT.

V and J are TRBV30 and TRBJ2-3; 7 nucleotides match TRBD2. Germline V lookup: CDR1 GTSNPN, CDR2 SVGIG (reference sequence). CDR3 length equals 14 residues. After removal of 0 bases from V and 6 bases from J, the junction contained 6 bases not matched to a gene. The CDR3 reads CAWSVGGSADTQYF. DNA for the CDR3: TGTGCCTGGAGTGTAGGCGGGAGCGCGGATACGCAGTATTTT.

CDR3 protein: CASSQFTDNYGYTF. CDR3 DNA sequence: TGTGCCAGCAGCCAATTTACAGACAACTATGGCTACACCTTC. The genes are TRBV4-2 and TRBJ1-2; D gene ambiguous. V lost 2 bases and J 2 bases, leaving 9 bases between the germline ends. Germline CDR1 reads LGHNA; CDR2 reads YNFKEQ. The CDR3 has 14 amino acids.

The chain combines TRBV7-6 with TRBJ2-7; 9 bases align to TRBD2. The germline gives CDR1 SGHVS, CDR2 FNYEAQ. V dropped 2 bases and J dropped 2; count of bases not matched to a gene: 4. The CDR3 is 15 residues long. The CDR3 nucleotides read TGTGCCAGCAGCTTACACAGCGGGGGGACCTACGAGCAGTACTTC. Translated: CASSLHSGGTYEQYF.

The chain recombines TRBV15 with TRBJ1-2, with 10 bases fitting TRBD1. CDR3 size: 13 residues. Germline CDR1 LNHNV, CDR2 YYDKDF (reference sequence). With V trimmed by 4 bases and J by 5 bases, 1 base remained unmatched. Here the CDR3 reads CATSTGQGYGYTF. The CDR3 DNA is TGTGCCACCAGCACGGGACAGGGGTATGGCTACACCTTC.

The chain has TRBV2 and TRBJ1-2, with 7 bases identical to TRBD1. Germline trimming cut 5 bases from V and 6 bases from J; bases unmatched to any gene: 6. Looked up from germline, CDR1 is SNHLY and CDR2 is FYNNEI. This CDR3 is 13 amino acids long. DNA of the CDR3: TGTGCCAGCAGTCAGCGACAGGGCCATGGCTACACCTTC. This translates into CASSQRQGHGYTF.

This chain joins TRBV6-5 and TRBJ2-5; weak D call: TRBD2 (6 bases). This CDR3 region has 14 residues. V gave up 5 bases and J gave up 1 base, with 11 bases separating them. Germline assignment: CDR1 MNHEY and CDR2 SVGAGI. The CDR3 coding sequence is TGTGCCAGCAGTCGCGGGACGGCCCAAGAGACCCAGTACTTC. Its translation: CASSRGTAQETQYF.

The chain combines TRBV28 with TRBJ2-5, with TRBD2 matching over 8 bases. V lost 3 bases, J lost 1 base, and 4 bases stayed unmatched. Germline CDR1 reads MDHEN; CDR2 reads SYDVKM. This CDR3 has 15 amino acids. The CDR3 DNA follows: TGTGCCAGCAGTTTGGAGCGGGGGATCCAAGAGACCCAGTACTTC. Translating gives CASSLERGIQETQYF.

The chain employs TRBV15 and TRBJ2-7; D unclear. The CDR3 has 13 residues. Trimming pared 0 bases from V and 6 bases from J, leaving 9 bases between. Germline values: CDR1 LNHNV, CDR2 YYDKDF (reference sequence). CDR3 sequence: CATSRDLRGEQYF. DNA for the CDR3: TGTGCCACCAGCAGAGATCTGCGTGGCGAGCAGTACTTC.

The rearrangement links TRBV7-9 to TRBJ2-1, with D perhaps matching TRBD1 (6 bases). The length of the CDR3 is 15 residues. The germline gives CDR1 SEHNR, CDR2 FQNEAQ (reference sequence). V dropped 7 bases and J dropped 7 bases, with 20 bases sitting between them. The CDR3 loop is CASIPGSAGENEQFF. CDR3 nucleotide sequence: TGTGCCAGCATCCCCGGGTCGGCAGGGGAGAATGAGCAGTTCTTC.

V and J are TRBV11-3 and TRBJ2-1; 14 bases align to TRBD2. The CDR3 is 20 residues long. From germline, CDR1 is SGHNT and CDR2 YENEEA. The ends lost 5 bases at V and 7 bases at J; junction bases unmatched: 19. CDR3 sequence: CASSPRGGRTSGRYGNEQFF. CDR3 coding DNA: TGTGCCAGCAGCCCCCGGGGGGGGAGGACTAGCGGGAGGTATGGTAATGAGCAGTTCTTC.

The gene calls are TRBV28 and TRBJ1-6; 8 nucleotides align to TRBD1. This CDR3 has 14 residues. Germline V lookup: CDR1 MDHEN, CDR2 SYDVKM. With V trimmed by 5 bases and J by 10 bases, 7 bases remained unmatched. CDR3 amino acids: CASSPTGGESPLHF. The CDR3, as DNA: TGTGCCAGCAGTCCCACAGGGGGGGAATCACCCCTCCACTTT.

The CDR3 DNA follows: TGTGCCATCAGTGACCGGGACAGGGCTGGCTACGAGCAGTACTTC. Its translation is CAISDRDRAGYEQYF. The V gene is TRBV10-3, the J gene TRBJ2-7, with 9 bases lining up with TRBD1. CDR1 and CDR2 (germline): ENHRY, SYGVKD. V lost 3 bases, J lost 3 bases, and 6 bases stayed unmatched. The CDR3 totals 15 residues.

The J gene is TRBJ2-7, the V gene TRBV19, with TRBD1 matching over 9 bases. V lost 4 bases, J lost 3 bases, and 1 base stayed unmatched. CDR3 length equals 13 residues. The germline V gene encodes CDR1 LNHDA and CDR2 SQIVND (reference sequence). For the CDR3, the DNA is TGTGCCAGTAGTAGGGACAGGGACTACGAGCAGTACTTC. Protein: CASSRDRDYEQYF.

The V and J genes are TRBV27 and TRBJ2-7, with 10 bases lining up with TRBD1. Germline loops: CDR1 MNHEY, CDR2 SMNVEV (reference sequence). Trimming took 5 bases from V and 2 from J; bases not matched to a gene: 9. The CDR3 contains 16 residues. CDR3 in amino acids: CASSQSFGTGAYEQYF. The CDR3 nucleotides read TGTGCCAGCAGTCAAAGCTTTGGGACAGGGGCCTACGAGCAGTACTTC.

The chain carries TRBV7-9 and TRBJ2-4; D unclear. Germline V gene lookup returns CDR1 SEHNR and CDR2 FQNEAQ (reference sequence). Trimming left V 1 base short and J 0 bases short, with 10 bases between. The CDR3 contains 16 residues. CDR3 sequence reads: CASSLEVAVAKNIQYF. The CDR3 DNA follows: TGTGCCAGCAGCTTAGAAGTGGCAGTAGCCAAAAACATTCAGTACTTC.